The 5 T cell receptor beta chains given below trace back to one sample, sequenced in a study of CD8+ T cells in alopecia areata. After isolation, RNA underwent reverse transcription to generate cDNA as the sequencing template. TCRdb's table, derived via immunoSEQ multiplex PCR, lists solely in-frame clones and lacks some. The sample shows approximately 120,000 clones, about 51% of them seen only once. Sample: NKG2D-low CD8+ T cells sorted from blood. The receptors were sampled from a human donor with alopecia areata.

J is TRBJ2-5 and V is TRBV27; D unclear. CDR1 and CDR2 from the germline V gene are MNHEY and SMNVEV (reference sequence). The CDR3 totals 13 residues. Trimming took off 4 bases at V and 7 bases at J, with 13 bases between the two ends. CDR3 bases: TGTGCCAGCAGTTATGAGACCTCGGGGACCCAGTACTTC. It translates to CASSYETSGTQYF.

The chain carries TRBV27 and TRBJ1-5, with a tentative D call TRBD1 (5 bases). This CDR3 contains 13 residues. V lost 6 bases and J lost 5, with 11 bases in between. CDR1 and CDR2 (germline): MNHEY, SMNVEV (reference sequence). The chain's CDR3 is CASSIGGDQPQHF. CDR3 in DNA: TGTGCCAGCAGCATCGGGGGGGATCAGCCCCAGCATTTT.

This chain links TRBV19 with TRBJ2-7, with a weak D call TRBD1 (6 bases). Germline CDR1 and CDR2: LNHDA and SQIVND (reference sequence). The CDR3 has 13 residues. The ends were cut back, 3 bases at V and 3 bases at J, with 9 bases in the middle. The CDR3 reads CASSIGTIYEQYF. Written as DNA, the CDR3 is TGTGCCAGTAGTATCGGGACAATCTACGAGCAGTACTTC.

With respect to this clone: Within the sample, other DNA sequences also encode this same CDR3. This sequence joins TRBV30 and TRBJ2-1; no firm D call. The CDR3 covers 10 residues. Germline loops: CDR1 GTSNPN, CDR2 SVGIG (reference sequence). Trimming removed 2 bases at V and 6 bases at J, with 2 bases between. This chain's CDR3 is CAWSINEQFF. CDR3 DNA: TGTGCCTGGAGTATCAATGAGCAGTTCTTC. Full variable domain (remainder filled in from reference TRBV30 and TRBJ2-1): SQTIHQWPATLVQPVGSPLSLECTVEGTSNPNLYWYRQAAGRGLQLLFYSVGIGQISSEVPQNLSASRPQDRQFILSSKKLLLSDSGFYLCAWSINEQFFGPGTRLTVL.

This clone was seen a few times. The CDR3 DNA follows: TGCAGCGTTGAAGGACTAGCTGGCCACGAGCAGTACTTC. Encoded protein: CSVEGLAGHEQYF. The rearrangement uses TRBV29-1 and TRBJ2-7, with 7 bases that match TRBD2. Germline-derived CDR1 and CDR2 are SQVTM and ANQGSEA. This CDR3 contains 13 residues. Trimming at V came to 1 base and at J to 5 bases, leaving 5 bases not matched to a gene.